A single sample is the source of the 3 T cell receptor beta chains below, sequenced in a study of cytomegalovirus exposure and HLA in healthy donors. Amplification used 60 Vbeta primers and 13 Jbeta primers. Libraries were prepared by immunoSEQ multiplex PCR; TCRdb keeps only in-frame clonotypes and omits some of them. Of about 73,000 clones listed, roughly two thirds are singletons. Sequencing was performed on PBMCs. The source of these receptors is a woman aged 45 to 65 in good health and CMV-seropositive.

The rearrangement joins TRBV2 to TRBJ2-2; D might be TRBD1 (6 bases). Per germline, CDR1 SNHLY and CDR2 FYNNEI. Trimming stripped 2 bases from V and 6 bases from J, with 16 bases between. The CDR3 consists of 16 residues. CDR3 nucleotides: TGTGCCAGCAGTGAAATGGGGGCCCTCCTGGCCGGGGAGCTGTTTTTT. Translation: CASSEMGALLAGELFF. Combining the CDR3 with reference TRBV2 and TRBJ2-2 gives the whole variable domain EPEVTQTPSHQVTQMGQEVILRCVPISNHLYFYWYRQILGQKVEFLVSFYNNEISEKSEIFDDQFSVERPDGSNFTLKIRSTKLEDSAMYFCASSEMGALLAGELFFGEGSRLTVL.

The table lists this clone with a few counts. The rearrangement joins TRBV19 to TRBJ2-7; D call uncertain. CDR1 LNHDA and CDR2 SQIVND come from the germline V gene (reference sequence). The CDR3 spans 14 residues. V gave up 1 base and J gave up 6 bases, with 13 bases separating them. The CDR3 here is CASSIVKGRSEQYV. In DNA, the CDR3 is TGTGCCAGTAGTATAGTAAAAGGCAGAAGCGAGCAGTACGTC.

This rearrangement joins TRBV6-5 to TRBJ1-5, with a possible D match to TRBD1 (5 bases). The V gene's germline CDR1 is MNHEY and CDR2 SVGAGI. Trimming shortened V by 6 bases and J by 3 bases, and 9 bases separated the two germline ends. The CDR3 has 13 residues. CDR3 protein: CASRAGHNQPQHF. CDR3 DNA: TGTGCCAGCAGAGCAGGGCACAATCAGCCCCAGCATTTT.